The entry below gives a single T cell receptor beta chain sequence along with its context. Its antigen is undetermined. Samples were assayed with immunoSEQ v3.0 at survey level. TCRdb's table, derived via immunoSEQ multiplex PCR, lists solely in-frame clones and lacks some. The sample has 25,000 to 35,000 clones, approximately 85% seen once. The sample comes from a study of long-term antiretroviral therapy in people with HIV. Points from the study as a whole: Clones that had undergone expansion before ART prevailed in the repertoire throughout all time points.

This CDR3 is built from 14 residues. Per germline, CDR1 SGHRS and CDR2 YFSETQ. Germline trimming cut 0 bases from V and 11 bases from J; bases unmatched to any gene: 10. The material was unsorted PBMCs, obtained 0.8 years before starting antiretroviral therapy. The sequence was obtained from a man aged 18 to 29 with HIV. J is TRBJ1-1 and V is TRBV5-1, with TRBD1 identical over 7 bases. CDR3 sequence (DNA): TGCGCCAGCAGCTTGGCCTCAGGGGGGACCAGGGCTTTCTTT. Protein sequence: CASSLASGGTRAFF.